This TCR beta chain appears in the sequencing data of a study of T-cell reconstitution after alpha-beta-depleted transplantation in children. The CDR3 contains 14 residues. Trimming took 2 bases from V and 2 from J, leaving 7 bases between them. Germline assignment: CDR1 MNHEY and CDR2 SVGAGI. This sample's TCRbeta library carried unique molecular identifier barcodes. TCRdb redid the calling of the PCR reads with MiXCR, one entry per CDR3 protein. The repertoire holds around 800,000 distinct CDR3 sequences, roughly 16% seen once, with approximately 4.5% in the top ten. The input for sequencing was PBMCs, mostly from graft donor cells, taken 360 days after TCRalphabeta/CD19-depleted stem cell transplant. The chain joins TRBV6-5 to TRBJ2-1, with a tentative D call TRBD1 (5 bases). This TCR was sampled from a male patient between 10 and 17 years old who had a stem cell transplant for acute lymphoblastic leukemia, so the T cells may come from the graft donor. The CDR3 is CASSYVGAYNEQFF. The CDR3, as DNA: TGTGCCAGCAGTTACGTAGGGGCCTACAATGAGCAGTTCTTC.